Below are 32 T cell receptor beta chains sequenced from a single sample in a study of blood T cell repertoires in COVID-19. Sequencing was performed with immunoSEQ multiplex PCR; in TCRdb, only in-frame clones are kept and a portion is missing. The table shows roughly 150,000 clones, with about 86% occurring only once. The sample was peripheral blood. These receptors were collected from a man in his 70s with active or convalescent COVID-19.

The chain uses TRBV12-3 or TRBV12-4 and TRBJ2-7, with D possibly TRBD1 on 5 matching bases. V was pared by 2 bases and J by 3 bases, with 8 bases between. This CDR3 has 13 residues. CDR3: CASSLRGGYEQYF. The CDR3 DNA follows: TGTGCCAGCAGTTTAAGGGGCGGCTACGAGCAGTACTTC.

The gene calls are TRBV6-4 and TRBJ1-5; TRBD1 aligns across 7 bases. Germline assignment: CDR1 MRHNA and CDR2 SNTAGT. V gave up 9 bases and J gave up 1 base; unmatched junction bases: 6. This CDR3 is built from 14 residues. CDR3 nucleotides: TGTGCCAGTCCGACAGGGAAGAGCAATCAGCCCCAGCATTTT. It specifies CASPTGKSNQPQHF.

The genes are TRBV29-1 and TRBJ1-1; TRBD1 matches at 7 bases. Germline CDR1 reads SQVTM; CDR2 reads ANQGSEA. The V gene end was trimmed by 3 bases and the J gene end by 5 bases; junction bases not matched to a gene: 3. CDR3 length equals 12 residues. The CDR3 DNA sequence: TGCAGCGTTGATAGGGGGCTTACTGAAGCTTTCTTT. The encoded protein is CSVDRGLTEAFF.

The chain has TRBV11-3 and TRBJ1-1, with TRBD1 as a possible D gene (5 bases). Germline V gene lookup returns CDR1 SGHNT and CDR2 YENEEA. This CDR3 region has 12 residues. Trimming stripped 3 bases from V and 6 bases from J, with 8 bases between. CDR3 DNA: TGTGCCAGCAGCTTCGGGGGGGCTGAAGCTTTCTTT. This gives the protein CASSFGGAEAFF.

CDR3 bases: TGTGCCAGCAGCTATTACACAGATACGCAGTATTTT. Its protein is CASSYYTDTQYF. This chain uses TRBV5-4 with TRBJ2-3; D gene unclear. The V end lost 3 bases, the J end lost 2 bases, and 4 bases lay between the germline ends. The CDR3 sequence is 12 residues long. Germline V lookup: CDR1 SGHNT, CDR2 YYREEE (reference sequence). Complete variable domain (other parts from reference TRBV5-4 and TRBJ2-3): ETGVTQSPTHLIKTRGQQVTLRCSSQSGHNTVSWYQQALGQGPQFIFQYYREEENGRGNFPPRFSGLQFPNYSSELNVNALELDDSALYLCASSYYTDTQYFGPGTRLTVL.

The chain links TRBV5-4 to TRBJ1-2, with TRBD1 as a possible D gene (5 bases). Per the germline V gene, CDR1 is SGHNT and CDR2 is YYREEE (reference sequence). The CDR3 runs 12 residues. Trimming removed 3 bases at V and 4 bases at J, with 7 bases between. The CDR3 region has the DNA TGTGCCAGCAGCTCCGGGGGCTATGGCTACACCTTC. This translates into CASSSGGYGYTF.

The rearrangement uses TRBV19 and TRBJ1-1; D not resolved. The germline V gene encodes CDR1 LNHDA and CDR2 SQIVND (reference sequence). V was pared by 5 bases and J by 5 bases, with 15 bases between. There are 14 residues in the CDR3. CDR3 nucleotide sequence: TGTGCCAGTAGTCCCCGTCACGGGAGGACTGAAGCTTTCTTT. Translating it yields CASSPRHGRTEAFF.

This clone was counted a single time. The chain links TRBV3-1 (or the pseudogene TRBV3-2) to TRBJ2-2, with D possibly matching TRBD1 (5 bases). The CDR3 covers 14 residues. V lost 4 bases, J lost 10 bases, and 16 bases lay in between. Germline loops: CDR1 LGHDT, CDR2 YNNKEL (reference sequence). CDR3 sequence reads: CASSPRTTQVELFF. As DNA, the CDR3 is TGTGCCAGCAGCCCTCGGACAACCCAAGTGGAGCTGTTTTTT.

This clone turned up a few times. The chain uses TRBV25-1 and TRBJ2-2, with 7 bases that match TRBD2. Trimming took 6 bases from V and 1 from J; bases not matched to a gene: 2. The CDR3 has 14 residues. Germline V lookup: CDR1 MGHDK, CDR2 SYGVNS. DNA for the CDR3: TGTGCCAGCAGCGGGAGGCTGAACACCGGGGAGCTGTTTTTT. Its translation: CASSGRLNTGELFF.

The rearrangement uses TRBV4-2 and TRBJ2-1; 11 positions match TRBD2. CDR1 is LGHNA and CDR2 is YNFKEQ in the germline V gene. Unmatched junction bases numbered 9, after V lost 1 base and J lost 7 bases. CDR3 length: 17 residues. The CDR3 here is CASSQATSGRDRNEQFF. The CDR3, as DNA: TGTGCCAGCAGCCAAGCTACTAGCGGGAGAGATAGGAATGAGCAGTTCTTC.

The V call is TRBV4-1, the J call TRBJ1-2; D gene unclear. The germline V and J ends were trimmed by 4 bases and 3 bases, with 15 bases remaining between them. The CDR3 is made up of 15 amino acids. The V gene's germline CDR1 is MGHRA and CDR2 YSYEKL. The CDR3 region has the DNA TGCGCCAGCAGCCTTGGCCTTGGAGTTGACTATGGCTACACCTTC. It translates to CASSLGLGVDYGYTF.

The DNA for the CDR3 is TGTGCCAGCAGCAATTTGAGGCAGCGGGCGCAGACCCAGTACTTC. Its protein product is CASSNLRQRAQTQYF. This sequence joins TRBV21-1 and TRBJ2-5; the table's D call, TRBD2, was not checked against the DNA. TRBV21-1 is a known pseudogene. The CDR3 loop spans 15 amino acids.

This clone was found once. The CDR3 nucleotides read TGTGCCAGCAGTTTATTCACGGGTCAGCCCCAGCATTTT. It encodes CASSLFTGQPQHF. This sequence joins TRBV28 and TRBJ1-5, with no clear D. This CDR3 is 13 amino acids long. From germline, CDR1 is MDHEN and CDR2 SYDVKM. Trimming cost V 1 base and J 6 bases, with 7 bases left between them.

The V and J genes are TRBV5-1 and TRBJ2-7, with a weak D call TRBD1 (5 bases). Between the trimmed V and J ends, which lost 4 bases and 3 bases, there was a span of 14 bases. This CDR3 is built from 14 residues. Germline V gives CDR1 SGHRS, CDR2 YFSETQ. CDR3 in amino acids: CASSREGVSYEQYF. CDR3 DNA: TGCGCCAGCAGCCGCGAAGGGGTTAGCTACGAGCAGTACTTC.

This chain joins TRBV11-2 and TRBJ1-1; possible D gene TRBD1, 5 bases. V shed 1 base and J shed 1 base, with 16 bases lying between them. Germline V lookup: CDR1 SGHAT, CDR2 FQNNGV. This CDR3 comprises 17 residues. The CDR3 region has the DNA TGTGCCAGCAGCTTAGCGGGACCCGGGAGGGCGAACACTGAAGCTTTCTTT. Amino acid sequence: CASSLAGPGRANTEAFF.

V gene TRBV7-2 combines with J gene TRBJ2-1, with TRBD1 matching 9 bases. There are 16 residues in the CDR3. Germline trimming cut 1 base from V and 7 bases from J; bases unmatched to any gene: 8. Per germline, CDR1 SGHTA and CDR2 FQGNSA. CDR3 coding DNA: TGTGCCAGCAGCTTAGACAGGGGGCGCCCCTTGAATGAGCAGTTCTTC. Amino acid sequence: CASSLDRGRPLNEQFF.

V usage is TRBV3-1 (or the pseudogene TRBV3-2) and J usage is TRBJ1-5; the match to TRBD1 covers 7 bases. J was trimmed by 9 bases and V by 3 bases; bases with no gene match: 17. The CDR3 sequence is 17 residues long. Germline V gives CDR1 LGHDT, CDR2 YNNKEL (reference sequence). CDR3 amino acids: CASSQASVGQNLPPQHF. The CDR3 DNA reads TGTGCCAGCAGCCAGGCGTCCGTGGGACAGAACCTCCCGCCCCAGCATTTT.

This clone has only one observation. CDR3 nucleotide sequence: TGTGCCAGCAGTCGGACAGACCTTAGCAATCAGCCCCAGCATTTT. Residues: CASSRTDLSNQPQHF. The chain has TRBV6-5 and TRBJ1-5; weak D call: TRBD1 (6 bases). Germline values: CDR1 MNHEY, CDR2 SVGAGI. Deletions cut 5 bases from V and 0 bases from J, with 11 bases between. The CDR3 length is 15 residues.

The chain uses TRBV5-1 and TRBJ1-1; D is possibly TRBD1 (6 bases). Trimming stripped 0 bases from V and 1 base from J, with 10 bases between. The CDR3 length is 15 residues. The germline CDR1 and CDR2 sequences are SGHRS and YFSETQ. The CDR3 spells CASSLVGGPNTEAFF. The CDR3 nucleotides read TGCGCCAGCAGCTTGGTGGGGGGGCCGAACACTGAAGCTTTCTTT. The entire variable domain, with the rest obtained from reference TRBV5-1 and TRBJ1-1, is as follows: KAGVTQTPRYLIKTRGQQVTLSCSPISGHRSVSWYQQTPGQGLQFLFEYFSETQRNKGNFPGRFSGRQFSNSRSEMNVSTLELGDSALYLCASSLVGGPNTEAFFGQGTRLTVV.

This chain joins TRBV5-1 and TRBJ1-5; D unclear. This CDR3 region has 14 residues. The V gene lost 0 bases and the J gene lost 3 bases, with 7 bases spanning the gap. The germline CDR1 and CDR2 sequences are SGHRS and YFSETQ. CDR3 sequence reads: CASSLDNNNQPQHF. CDR3 nucleotides: TGCGCCAGCAGCTTGGACAACAACAATCAGCCCCAGCATTTT.

In DNA form, the CDR3 reads TGTGCCAGCAGCTCCGGGACAGGGTCCTACAATGAGCAGTTCTTC. It encodes CASSSGTGSYNEQFF. The chain combines TRBV7-2 with TRBJ2-1; the match to TRBD1 covers 9 bases. This CDR3 is built from 15 residues. Germline CDR1 SGHTA, CDR2 FQGNSA. V lost 4 bases to trimming and J lost 1 base; unmatched junction nucleotides: 2.

This chain uses TRBV9 with TRBJ2-7, with TRBD1 matching over 8 bases. Germline CDR1 and CDR2: SGDLS and YYNGEE. This CDR3 region has 15 residues. The ends lost 0 bases at V and 2 bases at J; junction bases unmatched: 4. The CDR3 is CASSVASGQAYEQYF. In DNA, the CDR3 is TGTGCCAGCAGCGTAGCCTCGGGACAGGCCTACGAGCAGTACTTC. Using reference TRBV9 and TRBJ2-7 for the parts outside the CDR3, the full variable domain is DSGVTQTPKHLITATGQRVTLRCSPRSGDLSVYWYQQSLDQGLQFLIQYYNGEERAKGNILERFSAQQFPDLHSELNLSSLELGDSALYFCASSVASGQAYEQYFGPGTRLTVT.

The chain has TRBV19 and TRBJ1-1, with 8 bases aligning to TRBD1. V dropped 9 bases and J dropped 3; count of bases not matched to a gene: 12. Germline V gene sequence: CDR1 LNHDA, CDR2 SQIVND (reference sequence). The CDR3 sequence is 15 residues long. CDR3: CASTGTGSLDTEAFF. In DNA form, the CDR3 reads TGTGCCAGCACCGGGACAGGATCGTTGGACACTGAAGCTTTCTTT.

The chain links TRBV6-5 to TRBJ2-1; maybe TRBD2 (6 bases). This CDR3 spans 14 amino acids. The germline V gene encodes CDR1 MNHEY and CDR2 SVGAGI. V was cut by 2 bases and J by 10 bases, with 15 bases left in between. The CDR3 DNA is TGTGCCAGCAGTTACGAATCGGCGGGAAGGGAGCAGTTCTTC. It encodes CASSYESAGREQFF.

The chain carries TRBV7-4 and TRBJ1-4, with 10 bases aligning to TRBD1. The CDR3 has 17 amino acids. Trimming took 7 bases from V and 2 from J; bases not matched to a gene: 10. Germline loops: CDR1 SGHVT, CDR2 SQSDAQ. The CDR3 region is CASTLPGQGFTNEKLFF. In DNA, the CDR3 is TGTGCCAGCACCCTACCGGGACAGGGGTTCACTAATGAAAAACTGTTTTTT. The full variable domain, in which reference TRBV7-4 and TRBJ1-4 provide the parts outside the CDR3, is GAGVSQSPRYKVAKRGRDVALRCDSISGHVTLYWYRQTLGQGSEVLTYSQSDAQRDKSGRPSGRFSAERPERSVSTLKIQRTEQGDSAVYLCASTLPGQGFTNEKLFFGSGTQLSVL.

This rearrangement joins TRBV19 to TRBJ1-5; D unresolved. Germline V lookup: CDR1 LNHDA, CDR2 SQIVND (reference sequence). This CDR3 has 12 amino acids. V shed 5 bases and J shed 5 bases, with 7 bases lying between them. The CDR3 protein is CASSPIYQPQHF. The CDR3 bases are TGTGCCAGTAGTCCAATTTATCAGCCCCAGCATTTT.

J is TRBJ1-6 and V is TRBV2; 7 bases are a match to TRBD1. V shed 6 bases, J shed 0 bases, and the junction held 11 bases outside the gene matches. Germline CDR1 reads SNHLY; CDR2 reads FYNNEI. The length of the CDR3 is 18 residues. The CDR3 nucleotides are TGTGCCAGCAGGGGGACAGTTAAGTCCCACTCCTATAATTCACCCCTCCACTTT. Translated, it gives CASRGTVKSHSYNSPLHF.

The chain combines TRBV10-2 with TRBJ1-2; weak D call: TRBD1 (6 bases). Germline V lookup: CDR1 WSHSY, CDR2 SAAADI. This CDR3 contains 14 residues. V lost 10 bases and J lost 7, with 22 bases in between. CDR3 sequence reads: CATRLGATTVGYTF. In DNA, the CDR3 is TGCGCCACTCGACTGGGGGCAACTACGGTTGGCTACACCTTC.

A single count supports this clone. The chain links TRBV28 to TRBJ1-2, with 8 nucleotides matching TRBD1. The germline CDR1 and CDR2 sequences are MDHEN and SYDVKM. V trimming: 7 bases; J trimming: 8 bases; junction bases outside the gene matches: 12. The CDR3 spans 14 residues. CDR3 nucleotide sequence: TGTGCCAGCATCTTCAGCGACAGGGGTAGCGGCTACACCTTC. Amino acids: CASIFSDRGSGYTF.

The chain is built from TRBV11-2 and TRBJ1-3; the D is unclear. Germline values: CDR1 SGHAT, CDR2 FQNNGV. V was trimmed by 5 bases and J by 4 bases, leaving 15 bases between them. The CDR3 is 15 residues long. CDR3 coding DNA: TGTGCCAGCAGCACCCGACTGGCCGCCGGAAACACCATATATTTT. Translation gives CASSTRLAAGNTIYF. The complete variable domain, with remaining parts taken from reference TRBV11-2 and TRBJ1-3, reads EAGVAQSPRYKIIEKRQSVAFWCNPISGHATLYWYQQILGQGPKLLIQFQNNGVVDDSQLPKDRFSAERLKGVDSTLKIQPAKLEDSAVYLCASSTRLAAGNTIYFGEGSWLTVV.

The rearrangement links TRBV28 to TRBJ2-7; TRBD2 aligns across 13 bases. There are 18 residues in the CDR3. From germline, CDR1 is MDHEN and CDR2 SYDVKM. J was trimmed by 0 bases and V by 5 bases; bases with no gene match: 10. CDR3 sequence (DNA): TGTGCCAGCAGTCCTACTAGCGGGAGGGCCCAGAGCTCCTACGAGCAGTACTTC. Protein: CASSPTSGRAQSSYEQYF.

This clone appeared once. The chain combines TRBV7-2 with TRBJ1-2, with TRBD1 as a possible D gene (6 bases). CDR3 length: 17 amino acids. The V end was cut by 5 bases, the J end by 3 bases, with 22 bases between. Germline values: CDR1 SGHTA, CDR2 FQGNSA. The CDR3, as DNA: TGTGCCAGCAGCCCCGGGGGGGGAGTGGGGGCAGACTATGGCTACACCTTC. Encoded protein: CASSPGGGVGADYGYTF.